A single sample gave rise to the 30 T cell receptor beta chains below, sequenced in a study of cytomegalovirus exposure and HLA in healthy donors. The primer mix had 60 Vbeta and 13 Jbeta primers. Repertoires were generated with immunoSEQ multiplex PCR, while TCRdb's copy carries only in-frame clones and drops some. The table shows more than 130,000 clones, with around 76% occurring only once. Material for sequencing was PBMCs. The receptors were sampled from a man between 18 and 29 years old in good health and CMV-seronegative.

The V call is TRBV30, the J call TRBJ1-2, with TRBD1 identical over 9 bases. Losses at the gene ends were 6 bases for V and 1 base for J; bases not matched to a gene: 9. The CDR3 sequence is 15 residues long. Germline V gives CDR1 GTSNPN, CDR2 SVGIG (reference sequence). Written as DNA, the CDR3 is TGTGCCTGTACACCCGGGACAGGGCGTAACTATGGCTACACCTTC. Translation gives CACTPGTGRNYGYTF.

The J gene is TRBJ1-2, the V gene TRBV2; unclear D gene. The V and J ends lost 8 bases and 7 bases respectively, with 20 bases between them. Germline CDR1 reads SNHLY; CDR2 reads FYNNEI. CDR3 length: 14 amino acids. As DNA, the CDR3 is TGTGCCAGCGCCCACGAGGGAAGACGGGCTGGCTACACCTTC. Protein sequence: CASAHEGRRAGYTF.

The V call is TRBV10-3, the J call TRBJ2-7; D is uncertain. Trimming took off 5 bases at V and 4 bases at J, with 9 bases between the two ends. The CDR3 totals 12 residues. Germline V gene sequence: CDR1 ENHRY, CDR2 SYGVKD. The CDR3 loop reads CAISSTYYEQYF. The CDR3 bases are TGTGCCATCAGTTCTACTTATTACGAGCAGTACTTC.

The chain links TRBV4-1 to TRBJ2-1, with D tentatively TRBD2 (6 bases). Trimming took 1 base from V and 2 from J, leaving 12 bases between them. Germline values: CDR1 MGHRA, CDR2 YSYEKL. CDR3 length equals 16 residues. The CDR3 loop reads CASSQVRGEAYNEQFF. CDR3 DNA: TGCGCCAGCAGCCAAGTGCGGGGAGAGGCCTACAATGAGCAGTTCTTC.

The chain's CDR3 is CASSPGTVHGYTF. CDR3 nucleotide sequence: TGTGCCAGCAGCCCCGGGACAGTTCATGGCTACACCTTC. The chain couples TRBV5-6 to TRBJ1-2; 7 nucleotides align to TRBD1. Germline values: CDR1 SGHDT, CDR2 YYEEEE. V lost 4 bases, J lost 6 bases, and 6 bases stayed unmatched. This CDR3 has 13 residues.

The V call is TRBV5-5, the J call TRBJ1-5; a weak D match, TRBD1 (6 bases). V lost 0 bases, J lost 1 base, and 11 bases lay in between. Germline V gene data show CDR1 as SGHKS and CDR2 as YYEKEE (reference sequence). The CDR3 extends over 16 amino acids. CDR3 in DNA: TGTGCCAGCAGCTTGGGGGGCCAGGGGAGCAATCAGCCCCAGCATTTT. It specifies CASSLGGQGSNQPQHF.

The CDR3 protein is CASSRDRAVGNQPQHF. CDR3 bases: TGTGCCAGCAGCAGGGACAGAGCTGTCGGCAATCAGCCCCAGCATTTT. V gene TRBV28 combines with J gene TRBJ1-5; 7 positions agree with TRBD1. Germline V CDR1 and CDR2: MDHEN, SYDVKM. V shed 6 bases, J shed 2 bases, and the junction held 10 bases outside the gene matches. CDR3 length equals 16 residues.

This chain connects TRBV7-3 to TRBJ2-3, with D perhaps matching TRBD2 (6 bases). Germline CDR1 reads SGHTA; CDR2 reads FQGTGA. This CDR3 comprises 13 residues. Trimming left V 5 bases short and J 0 bases short, with 6 bases between. The CDR3, as DNA: TGTGCCAGCAGCCGGGGGAGCACAGATACGCAGTATTTT. This codes for CASSRGSTDTQYF.

The rearrangement links TRBV5-6 to TRBJ2-5; 7 bases are a match to TRBD2. The J call is doubtful: the DNA matches TRBJ2-7 better. The CDR3 sequence is 16 residues long. Germline CDR1 and CDR2: SGHDT and YYEEEE. This chain's CDR3 is CASSFSPGGEGYEQYF. The CDR3 coding sequence is TGTGCCAGCAGCTTTTCCCCGGGGGGAGAAGGATACGAGCAGTACTTC.

This chain joins TRBV7-9 and TRBJ2-7; no reliable D call. The germline gives CDR1 SEHNR, CDR2 FQNEAQ (reference sequence). This CDR3 is 14 amino acids long. The V end was cut by 3 bases, the J end by 2 bases, with 11 bases between. CDR3: CASSFQTRTYEQYF. For the CDR3, the DNA is TGTGCCAGCAGCTTCCAGACGAGGACCTACGAGCAGTACTTC. The full variable domain, completed using reference TRBV7-9 and TRBJ2-7, is DTGVSQNPRHKITKRGQNVTFRCDPISEHNRLYWYRQTLGQGPEFLTYFQNEAQLEKSRLLSDRFSAERPKGSFSTLEIQRTEQGDSAMYLCASSFQTRTYEQYFGPGTRLTVT.

This clone was counted once. CDR3 DNA sequence: TGTGCCATCAGTGACCTACAGGGGTCCTACGAGCAGTACTTC. The encoded protein is CAISDLQGSYEQYF. The chain carries TRBV10-3 and TRBJ2-7; 7 bases fit TRBD1. This CDR3 is 14 amino acids long. Germline trimming cut 3 bases from V and 1 base from J; bases unmatched to any gene: 3. The germline CDR1 and CDR2 sequences are ENHRY and SYGVKD.

The V and J genes are TRBV2 and TRBJ2-3, with D perhaps matching TRBD2 (5 bases). CDR3 length: 13 amino acids. The germline CDR1 and CDR2 sequences are SNHLY and FYNNEI. Deletions cut 8 bases from V and 5 bases from J, with 14 bases between. The CDR3 here is CASEGQTGDTQYF. CDR3 nucleotides: TGTGCCAGCGAGGGCCAAACGGGAGATACGCAGTATTTT.

The chain recombines TRBV2 with TRBJ2-3; 12 positions match TRBD2. This CDR3 is 14 amino acids long. The germline CDR1 and CDR2 sequences are SNHLY and FYNNEI. J lost 7 bases, V lost 2 bases, and 1 base had no gene match. DNA for the CDR3: TGTGCCAGCAGTGAAACTAGCGGGAGGAATACGCAGTATTTT. This gives the protein CASSETSGRNTQYF.

The chain uses TRBV27 and TRBJ2-2, with D possibly matching TRBD1 (8 bases). CDR1 and CDR2 (germline): MNHEY, SMNVEV (reference sequence). This CDR3 has 14 residues. The V and J ends lost 5 bases and 5 bases respectively, with 12 bases between them. CDR3 nucleotide sequence: TGTGCCAGCAGTCTACAGGGGGGGACCGGGGAGCTGTTTTTT. Translated: CASSLQGGTGELFF.

The chain combines TRBV2 with TRBJ2-1; TRBD2 aligns across 8 bases. The CDR3 is made up of 15 amino acids. V shed 8 bases, J shed 4 bases, and the junction held 10 bases outside the gene matches. The germline CDR1 and CDR2 sequences are SNHLY and FYNNEI. The CDR3 loop reads CASLTTGLEYNEQFF. DNA of the CDR3: TGTGCCAGCCTCACCACGGGACTAGAATACAATGAGCAGTTCTTC.

The chain employs TRBV27 and TRBJ2-3; possible D gene TRBD2, 6 bases. The CDR3 sequence is 16 residues long. CDR1 is MNHEY, CDR2 SMNVEV, per germline (reference sequence). The germline V and J ends were trimmed by 6 bases and 4 bases, with 20 bases remaining between them. The CDR3 DNA follows: TGTGCCAGCAGCCCACATGGCCAACCTAGCGCAGATACGCAGTATTTT. Translated: CASSPHGQPSADTQYF.

CDR3 region: CASSTRRDRVDNEQFF. Written as DNA, the CDR3 is TGCGCCAGCAGCACACGAAGGGACAGGGTGGATAATGAGCAGTTCTTC. V gene TRBV5-1 combines with J gene TRBJ2-1, with 9 nucleotides matching TRBD1. Germline loops: CDR1 SGHRS, CDR2 YFSETQ. Trimming took 4 bases from V and 7 from J; bases not matched to a gene: 12. This CDR3 spans 16 amino acids.

The CDR3 nucleotides are TGTGCCAGCAGCCTCTCGGGACTTTACACCGGGGAGCTGTTTTTT. This codes for CASSLSGLYTGELFF. The rearrangement joins TRBV7-2 to TRBJ2-2; perhaps TRBD2 as D (6 bases). The V end lost 5 bases, the J end lost 3 bases, and 13 bases lay between the germline ends. CDR1 is SGHTA, CDR2 FQGNSA, per germline. There are 15 residues in the CDR3.

The chain carries TRBV7-2 and TRBJ1-5; unclear D gene. The V end was cut by 4 bases, the J end by 2 bases, with 12 bases between. This CDR3 is 15 amino acids long. Germline assignment: CDR1 SGHTA and CDR2 FQGNSA. This CDR3 reads CASSYNPGGNQPQHF. CDR3 nucleotides: TGTGCCAGCAGCTATAATCCCGGGGGCAATCAGCCCCAGCATTTT.

The chain has TRBV6-5 and TRBJ2-7, with 10 nucleotides matching TRBD2. There are 14 residues in the CDR3. The V and J ends lost 2 bases and 6 bases, in that order; junction bases with no gene match: 4. CDR1 is MNHEY and CDR2 is SVGAGI in the germline V gene. The CDR3 here is CASSYKREGPEQYF. Written as DNA, the CDR3 is TGTGCCAGCAGTTACAAGCGGGAGGGCCCCGAGCAGTACTTC.

The chain uses TRBV30 and TRBJ2-2, with 9 nucleotides matching TRBD1. The CDR3 consists of 15 residues. J was trimmed by 4 bases and V by 4 bases; bases with no gene match: 7. The V gene's germline CDR1 is GTSNPN and CDR2 SVGIG (reference sequence). The chain's CDR3 is CAWKHRGLVTGELFF. The CDR3 DNA follows: TGTGCCTGGAAACACAGGGGGCTCGTCACCGGGGAGCTGTTTTTT.

The chain recombines TRBV6-5 with TRBJ1-4; no reliable D call. Trimming took off 6 bases at V and 6 bases at J, with 17 bases between the two ends. CDR3 size: 15 residues. Germline CDR1 reads MNHEY; CDR2 reads SVGAGI. CDR3 amino acids: CASSPDYGKDEKLFF. The CDR3 DNA sequence: TGTGCCAGCAGCCCCGATTACGGGAAGGATGAAAAACTGTTTTTT.

This clone showed up just once. The rearrangement links TRBV28 to TRBJ2-7, with D possibly being TRBD1 (6 bases). The V gene's germline CDR1 is MDHEN and CDR2 SYDVKM. Trimming pared 3 bases from V and 6 bases from J, leaving 15 bases between. This CDR3 is 14 amino acids long. DNA for the CDR3: TGTGCCAGCAGTTTGGGCAGGGGCCCCTTCGAGCAGTACTTC. It is translated as CASSLGRGPFEQYF.

This chain joins TRBV7-8 and TRBJ1-6; D might be TRBD1 (5 bases). CDR3 size: 16 residues. Germline V gene data show CDR1 as SGHVS and CDR2 as FQNEAQ. The V end was cut by 1 base, the J end by 11 bases, with 18 bases between. CDR3 amino acids: CASSLGSGQGRTPLHF. As DNA, the CDR3 is TGTGCCAGCAGCTTAGGATCCGGGCAGGGCCGGACACCCCTCCACTTT.

The chain is built from TRBV25-1 and TRBJ2-5; 8 bases agree with TRBD2. CDR1 MGHDK and CDR2 SYGVNS come from the germline V gene. This CDR3 is built from 16 residues. The junction had 12 bases not matched to a gene; V was cut back by 4 bases and J by 5 bases. CDR3 sequence reads: CASSVGLGEISETQYF. DNA of the CDR3: TGTGCCAGCAGTGTGGGACTAGGAGAAATTTCGGAGACCCAGTACTTC.

This clone was found a few times. CDR3 residues: CASSPSGTGVDEQYF. CDR3 in DNA: TGTGCCAGCAGCCCTTCCGGGACGGGGGTTGACGAGCAGTACTTC. The chain links TRBV9 to TRBJ2-5, with D possibly being TRBD2 (6 bases). The end of the DNA is better explained by TRBJ2-7, so the J call may be wrong. Germline V gives CDR1 SGDLS, CDR2 YYNGEE. This CDR3 has 15 residues.

The chain uses TRBV27 and TRBJ1-6; D is unclear. V dropped 0 bases and J dropped 7 bases, with 4 bases sitting between them. In germline, CDR1 is MNHEY, CDR2 SMNVEV (reference sequence). CDR3 length: 13 residues. Written as DNA, the CDR3 is TGTGCCAGCAGTTTATCGCAGAATTCACCCCTCCACTTT. Translation gives CASSLSQNSPLHF.

This clone was counted only a few times. J is TRBJ1-2 and V is TRBV4-1, with 8 bases lining up with TRBD1. The CDR3 consists of 16 residues. Germline-derived CDR1 and CDR2 are MGHRA and YSYEKL. Trimming at V came to 1 base and at J to 5 bases, leaving 9 bases not matched to a gene. CDR3 bases: TGCGCCAGCAGCCAAGTGACAGGGGATACCCGTTATGGCTACACCTTC. It codes for CASSQVTGDTRYGYTF.

V gene TRBV2 combines with J gene TRBJ2-1; D may be TRBD2 (6 bases). Germline assignment: CDR1 SNHLY and CDR2 FYNNEI. V gave up 8 bases and J gave up 2 bases, with 13 bases separating them. The CDR3 is 14 residues long. The chain's CDR3 is CASRRRETYNEQFF. The CDR3 DNA reads as TGTGCCAGCCGACGGAGGGAAACCTACAATGAGCAGTTCTTC.

The CDR3 DNA sequence: TGTGCCAGCAGTCGACAGGGACGGATGAACACTGAAGCTTTCTTT. Its protein product is CASSRQGRMNTEAFF. The chain employs TRBV6-5 and TRBJ1-1; 7 positions agree with TRBD1. Germline V gene data show CDR1 as MNHEY and CDR2 as SVGAGI. The length of the CDR3 is 15 residues. V trimming: 5 bases; J trimming: 0 bases; junction bases outside the gene matches: 6.